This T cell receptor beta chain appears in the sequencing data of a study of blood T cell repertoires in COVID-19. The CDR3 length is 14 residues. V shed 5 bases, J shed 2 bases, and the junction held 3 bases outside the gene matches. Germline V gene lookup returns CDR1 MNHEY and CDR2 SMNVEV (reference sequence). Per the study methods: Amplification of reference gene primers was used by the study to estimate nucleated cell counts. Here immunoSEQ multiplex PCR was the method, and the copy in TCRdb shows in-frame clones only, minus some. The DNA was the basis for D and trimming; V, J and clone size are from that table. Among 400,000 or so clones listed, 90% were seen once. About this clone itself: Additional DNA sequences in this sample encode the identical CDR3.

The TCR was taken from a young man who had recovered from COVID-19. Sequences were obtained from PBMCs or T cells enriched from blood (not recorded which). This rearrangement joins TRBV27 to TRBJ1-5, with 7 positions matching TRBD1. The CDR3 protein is CASSLGQGNQPQHF. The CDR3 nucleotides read TGTGCCAGCAGTCTCGGACAGGGCAATCAGCCCCAGCATTTT.